The 26 T cell receptor beta chains in this list originate from one sample, sequenced in a study of cytomegalovirus exposure and HLA in healthy donors. Amplification used 60 Vbeta primers and 13 Jbeta primers. Here immunoSEQ multiplex PCR was the method, and the copy in TCRdb shows in-frame clones only, minus some. Of over 100,000 clones listed, 80% are singletons. The sequencing input was PBMCs. Source of these receptors: a man aged 25 to 40 in good health and CMV-seronegative.

The genes are TRBV6-5 and TRBJ1-3; TRBD1 might be the D (6 bases). The CDR3 covers 15 residues. Germline V gene sequence: CDR1 MNHEY, CDR2 SVGAGI. The V gene lost 6 bases and the J gene lost 5 bases, with 17 bases spanning the gap. The CDR3 DNA follows: TGTGCCAGCAGCTCCTACAGGGCCCGGAGAAACACCATATATTTT. Residues: CASSSYRARRNTIYF.

The chain has TRBV28 and TRBJ1-6; possibly TRBD1 for D (5 bases). This CDR3 region has 15 residues. CDR1 is MDHEN and CDR2 is SYDVKM in the germline V gene. Trimming shortened V by 6 bases and J by 5 bases, and 14 bases separated the two germline ends. CDR3 sequence reads: CASSSIAGNNSPLHF. Written as DNA, the CDR3 is TGTGCCAGCAGCTCGATAGCAGGGAATAATTCACCCCTCCACTTT.

This sequence joins TRBV18 and TRBJ2-1; 9 nucleotides line up with TRBD1. CDR3 size: 16 residues. The V and J ends lost 3 bases and 6 bases, in that order; junction bases with no gene match: 9. CDR1 KGHSH and CDR2 LQKENI come from the germline V gene. The chain's CDR3 is CASSPLRTGVANEQFF. CDR3 nucleotide sequence: TGTGCCAGCTCACCGCTACGGACAGGGGTGGCCAATGAGCAGTTCTTC.

This clone was detected only a few times. This chain connects TRBV12-5 to TRBJ1-1; tentative D call: TRBD1 (6 bases). The CDR3 extends over 13 amino acids. Germline lookup yields CDR1 LGHNT and CDR2 FRNRAP. V was pared by 7 bases and J by 4 bases, with 13 bases between. CDR3 DNA sequence: TGTGCTAGTGCCCTACAGGGTTCCACTGAAGCTTTCTTT. Protein: CASALQGSTEAFF.

V gene TRBV29-1 combines with J gene TRBJ1-2; 7 nucleotides line up with TRBD1. The CDR3 runs 13 residues. The germline V gene has CDR1 SQVTM and CDR2 ANQGSEA. The J segment lost 3 bases and the V segment lost 7 bases, leaving 8 bases of the junction unmatched. The CDR3 loop is CSADRAADYGYTF. The CDR3 coding sequence is TGCAGCGCTGACAGGGCGGCGGACTATGGCTACACCTTC.

The chain uses TRBV6-1 and TRBJ2-1; D is undetermined. Between the trimmed V and J ends, which lost 2 bases and 1 base, there was a span of 6 bases. The CDR3 is 14 amino acids. Germline V gives CDR1 MNHNS, CDR2 SASEGT. The DNA for the CDR3 is TGTGCCAGCAGTGAATCTAGGTCCTACAATGAGCAGTTCTTC. The encoded protein is CASSESRSYNEQFF.

V is TRBV15 and J is TRBJ2-3; tentative D call: TRBD2 (6 bases). CDR1 is LNHNV, CDR2 YYDKDF, per germline (reference sequence). V lost 3 bases and J lost 3, with 16 bases in between. This CDR3 comprises 16 residues. DNA for the CDR3: TGTGCCACCAGCAGCCCTTGGGGGGTAGGAACAGATACGCAGTATTTT. Translated, it gives CATSSPWGVGTDTQYF.

The chain carries TRBV20-1 and TRBJ2-7, with D perhaps TRBD2 (5 bases). Germline CDR1 and CDR2: DFQATT and SNEGSKA (reference sequence). There are 11 residues in the CDR3. Deletions cut 6 bases from V and 3 bases from J, with 9 bases between. This CDR3 is CSAIGDYEQYF. The CDR3 DNA reads TGCAGTGCGATCGGGGACTACGAGCAGTACTTC.

The chain uses TRBV28 and TRBJ2-3, with 14 bases fitting TRBD2. V was pared by 10 bases and J by 5 bases, with 5 bases of the junction left unmatched. CDR1 is MDHEN and CDR2 is SYDVKM in the germline V gene. This CDR3 contains 14 residues. CDR3: CATGTSGSIDTQYF. The CDR3 DNA reads TGTGCCACTGGGACTAGCGGGAGTATAGATACGCAGTATTTT.

This sequence joins TRBV5-1 and TRBJ1-3; 10 nucleotides match TRBD1. The germline gives CDR1 SGHRS, CDR2 YFSETQ. The V gene end was trimmed by 0 bases and the J gene end by 6 bases; junction bases not matched to a gene: 6. The CDR3 contains 16 residues. This chain's CDR3 is CASSLEGQGSTNTIYF. The CDR3 DNA sequence: TGCGCCAGCAGCTTGGAGGGACAGGGGAGTACAAACACCATATATTTT.

V usage is TRBV4-2 and J usage is TRBJ1-1; maybe TRBD1 (6 bases). Germline V gives CDR1 LGHNA, CDR2 YNFKEQ. CDR3 size: 14 residues. The V gene lost 2 bases and the J gene lost 10 bases, with 17 bases spanning the gap. As DNA, the CDR3 is TGTGCCAGCAGCCAAAGTGGGGGGGGGCTGGGAGCTTTCTTT. Amino acid sequence: CASSQSGGGLGAFF.

The rearrangement uses TRBV19 and TRBJ2-3; 16 bases agree with TRBD2. CDR1 is LNHDA and CDR2 is SQIVND in the germline V gene (reference sequence). CDR3 length equals 18 residues. Trimming took 7 bases from V and 5 from J; bases not matched to a gene: 12. The chain's CDR3 is CASTDGGLAGGLGDTQYF. The CDR3 nucleotides are TGTGCCAGTACCGATGGGGGACTAGCGGGAGGGCTCGGAGATACGCAGTATTTT.

The genes are TRBV19 and TRBJ2-3, with 13 bases identical to TRBD2. The CDR3 runs 18 residues. V was pared by 5 bases and J by 1 base, with 9 bases of the junction left unmatched. Germline assignment: CDR1 LNHDA and CDR2 SQIVND (reference sequence). The CDR3 coding sequence is TGTGCCAGTAGTCCCTGGACTAGCGGGAGTAGGGGCACAGATACGCAGTATTTT. Residues: CASSPWTSGSRGTDTQYF.

The chain employs TRBV28 and TRBJ2-7; perhaps TRBD1 as D (6 bases). This CDR3 is built from 15 residues. The V end was cut by 4 bases, the J end by 2 bases, with 15 bases between. Germline V gene lookup returns CDR1 MDHEN and CDR2 SYDVKM. Written as DNA, the CDR3 is TGTGCCAGCAGTTCTCCGGGACACGGAGCCTACGAGCAGTACTTC. It translates to CASSSPGHGAYEQYF.

This clone came up once. The chain employs TRBV6-7 and TRBJ2-7; weak D call: TRBD2 (6 bases). TRBV6-7 is given ORF status, its function remaining uncertain. The CDR3 spans 17 residues. Trimming pared 5 bases from V and 3 bases from J, leaving 23 bases between. The DNA for the CDR3 is TGTGCCAGCAGTGAATCTGGGGACGGGAGCCCCCGCTACGAGCAGTACTTC. Its translation: CASSESGDGSPRYEQYF.

The gene calls are TRBV28 and TRBJ1-2, with 7 bases lining up with TRBD1. V trimming: 5 bases; J trimming: 8 bases; junction bases outside the gene matches: 11. Germline V CDR1 and CDR2: MDHEN, SYDVKM. This CDR3 contains 14 residues. The CDR3 nucleotides read TGTGCCAGCAGTACTCCGACAGGGCGGAAAGGCTACACCTTC. The encoded protein is CASSTPTGRKGYTF.

This chain connects TRBV18 to TRBJ1-2; D remains ambiguous. Germline CDR1 and CDR2: KGHSH and LQKENI. Trimming stripped 1 base from V and 4 bases from J, with 10 bases between. This CDR3 contains 14 residues. DNA of the CDR3: TGTGCCAGCTCACCACGGAGGGATAGCTATGGCTACACCTTC. Protein product: CASSPRRDSYGYTF.

This clone showed up just once. The rearrangement joins TRBV6-1 to TRBJ2-5, with D tentatively TRBD1 (5 bases). The CDR3 is made up of 13 amino acids. CDR1 is MNHNS and CDR2 is SASEGT in the germline V gene. With 6 bases removed from V and 1 base from J, the gap between germline ends came to 9 bases. The CDR3 sequence is CASRDTFQETQYF. DNA for the CDR3: TGTGCCAGCAGGGACACTTTCCAAGAGACCCAGTACTTC.

The rearrangement joins TRBV19 to TRBJ1-1; 7 bases align to TRBD1. V dropped 6 bases and J dropped 1; count of bases not matched to a gene: 5. The CDR3 has 14 residues. The germline CDR1 and CDR2 sequences are LNHDA and SQIVND (reference sequence). The CDR3 DNA sequence: TGTGCCAGTAGGAACAGGGGAGGGAACACTGAAGCTTTCTTT. As protein: CASRNRGGNTEAFF. The whole variable domain, remainder taken from reference TRBV19 and TRBJ1-1, is DGGITQSPKYLFRKEGQNVTLSCEQNLNHDAMYWYRQDPGQGLRLIYYSQIVNDFQKGDIAEGYSVSREKKESFPLTVTSAQKNPTAFYLCASRNRGGNTEAFFGQGTRLTVV.

This chain joins TRBV6-1 and TRBJ2-7; 7 bases are shared with TRBD1. V shed 2 bases, J shed 1 base, and the junction held 5 bases outside the gene matches. Germline CDR1 is MNHNS and CDR2 is SASEGT. The CDR3 covers 15 residues. In DNA, the CDR3 is TGTGCCAGCAGTGAAATCGACAGGGCGTCCTACGAGCAGTACTTC. Amino acid sequence: CASSEIDRASYEQYF.

This rearrangement joins TRBV5-4 to TRBJ1-5; TRBD1 matches at 7 bases. Germline CDR1 reads SGHNT; CDR2 reads YYREEE (reference sequence). This CDR3 comprises 13 residues. The junction had 6 bases not matched to a gene; V was cut back by 3 bases and J by 9 bases. The DNA for the CDR3 is TGTGCCAGCAGCTCGACAGGGATAGGGCCCCAGCATTTT. It is translated as CASSSTGIGPQHF.

J is TRBJ1-5 and V is TRBV10-3; D perhaps matches TRBD1 (5 bases). The CDR3 is 13 residues long. Germline assignment: CDR1 ENHRY and CDR2 SYGVKD. V was cut by 6 bases and J by 2 bases, with 8 bases left in between. This CDR3 is CAIRGEGNQPQHF. For the CDR3, the DNA is TGTGCCATCAGAGGGGAGGGCAATCAGCCCCAGCATTTT.

The V and J genes are TRBV9 and TRBJ1-1, with D possibly TRBD1 on 5 matching bases. The germline gives CDR1 SGDLS, CDR2 YYNGEE. The CDR3 is 16 residues long. V was trimmed by 0 bases and J by 0 bases, leaving 12 bases between them. The CDR3 reads CASSVVGGTVNTEAFF. CDR3 coding DNA: TGTGCCAGCAGCGTAGTTGGCGGGACGGTGAACACTGAAGCTTTCTTT.

J is TRBJ2-1 and V is TRBV5-1; the D gene is possibly TRBD1 (5 bases). The germline V and J ends were trimmed by 4 bases and 4 bases, with 18 bases remaining between them. Germline V gene data show CDR1 as SGHRS and CDR2 as YFSETQ. This CDR3 comprises 16 residues. The CDR3, as DNA: TGCGCCAGCAGCCCGGCCCCGACAGCACTATACAATGAGCAGTTCTTC. It translates to CASSPAPTALYNEQFF.

This clone was recorded at least ten times. V usage is TRBV2 and J usage is TRBJ1-5; 8 bases are a match to TRBD1. The CDR3 extends over 17 amino acids. CDR1 SNHLY and CDR2 FYNNEI come from the germline V gene. V dropped 4 bases and J dropped 1; count of bases not matched to a gene: 9. For the CDR3, the DNA is TGTGCCAGCAGTGGGAAACGGACAGGGCCGAGCAATCAGCCCCAGCATTTT. Its protein product is CASSGKRTGPSNQPQHF.

This chain joins TRBV5-1 and TRBJ1-5, with D possibly being TRBD1 (5 bases). Trimming shortened V by 2 bases and J by 2 bases, and 11 bases separated the two germline ends. The CDR3 spans 15 residues. Germline CDR1 SGHRS, CDR2 YFSETQ. The CDR3 reads CASSFLGGGNQPQHF. The CDR3 DNA is TGCGCCAGCAGCTTTCTGGGAGGGGGCAATCAGCCCCAGCATTTT.